Ten or more counts support the clone carrying this T cell receptor (beta chain). Its cognate antigen is unknown. These data are taken from a study of metastatic and nonmetastatic thyroid tumors. For the study at large: Peripheral blood and tumor or nodule samples from malignant and benign thyroid patients were compared. General study results and limits: Compared with benign nodules, malignant thyroid tumors were reported to have significantly higher TCR beta diversity in both blood and tumor.

In the original workflow: Variation in CDR3 across clinicopathological groups served as the basis for constructing a distant-metastasis classifier in papillary thyroid cancer. With MiXCR, TCRdb reprocessed the PCR reads. The V and J calls reflect TCRdb's pipeline rather than the authors' work. The sample carries about 20,000 clones, over 9% recorded once. Each patient went into thyroid surgery without having received any treatment. The clonotype originates from a male donor with papillary thyroid cancer or a benign thyroid nodule (not recorded which). Some clones in this sample may be carry-over from other donors' samples. The material sequenced was blood.

The CDR3 region is CASSLGTGGTGYTF. CDR3 bases: TGTGCCAGCAGCTTAGGGACAGGGGGCACGGGCTACACCTTC. V is TRBV7-6 and J is TRBJ1-2; 11 positions match TRBD1. CDR3 length: 14 residues. Germline V gives CDR1 SGHVS, CDR2 FNYEAQ. The trim removed 1 base at V and 8 bases at J, leaving 3 bases unmatched.